This TCR beta chain originates from a study of blood T cell repertoires in COVID-19. In the original analysis: Amplified reference gene primers provided the basis for estimating nucleated cell counts. Clones were sequenced by immunoSEQ multiplex PCR, and TCRdb holds only the in-frame ones, with some missing. The D gene and trimming were derived from the DNA, and the V and J assignments and clone size from that table. The data hold about 110,000 clones, with almost 80% observed a single time. CDR1 is MDHEN and CDR2 is SYDVKM in the germline V gene. The CDR3 loop spans 14 amino acids. V shed 6 bases and J shed 3 bases, with 15 bases lying between them.

The clonotype originates from a woman older than 75 with active or convalescent COVID-19. Sequencing was done on a sample of peripheral blood. J is TRBJ2-7 and V is TRBV28, with D possibly TRBD2 on 6 matching bases. CDR3 nucleotide sequence: TGTGCCAGCAGGCAGGGCGGGGTACTCTACGAGCAGTACTTC. Protein: CASRQGGVLYEQYF.